This TCR beta chain was identified during a study of control samples from healthy donors and cancer patients. The CDR3 length is 14 residues. Germline V lookup: CDR1 SEHNR, CDR2 FQNEAQ (reference sequence). Trimming took 1 base from V and 8 from J, leaving 12 bases between them. This clone ranks as medium-sized. Sequencing was performed with immunoSEQ multiplex PCR; in TCRdb, only in-frame clones are kept and a portion is missing. The sample has tens of thousands of clones, 95% to 97% seen once. The chain uses TRBV7-9 and TRBJ2-1; D not certain. Material for sequencing was blood. The receptor was derived from a woman aged 25 to 39 in good health. The CDR3 nucleotides are TGTGCCAGCAGCTTAGTTCTCCAACGCGATGAGCAGTTCTTC. This translates into CASSLVLQRDEQFF.